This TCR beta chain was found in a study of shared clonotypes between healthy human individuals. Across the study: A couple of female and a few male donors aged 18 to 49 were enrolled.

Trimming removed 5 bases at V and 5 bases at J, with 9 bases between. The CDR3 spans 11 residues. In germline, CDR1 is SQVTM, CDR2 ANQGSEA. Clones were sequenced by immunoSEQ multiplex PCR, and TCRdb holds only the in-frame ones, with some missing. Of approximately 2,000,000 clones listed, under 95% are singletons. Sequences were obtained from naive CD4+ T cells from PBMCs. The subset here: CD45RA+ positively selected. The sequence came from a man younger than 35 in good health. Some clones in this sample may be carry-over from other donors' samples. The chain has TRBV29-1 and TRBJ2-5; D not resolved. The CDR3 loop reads CSVSMGETQYF. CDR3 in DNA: TGCAGCGTTAGTATGGGGGAGACCCAGTACTTC.